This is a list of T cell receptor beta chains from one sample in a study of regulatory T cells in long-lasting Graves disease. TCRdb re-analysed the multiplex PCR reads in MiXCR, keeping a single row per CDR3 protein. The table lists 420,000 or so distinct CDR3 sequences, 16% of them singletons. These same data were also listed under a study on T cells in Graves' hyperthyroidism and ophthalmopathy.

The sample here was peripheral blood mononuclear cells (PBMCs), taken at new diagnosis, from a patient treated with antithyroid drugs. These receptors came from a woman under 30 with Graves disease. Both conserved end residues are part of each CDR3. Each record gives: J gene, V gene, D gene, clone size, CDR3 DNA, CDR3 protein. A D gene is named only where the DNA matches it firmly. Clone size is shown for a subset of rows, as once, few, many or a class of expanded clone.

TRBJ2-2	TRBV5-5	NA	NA	TGTGCCAGCAGCTTATGGCTACTGAACACCGGGGAGCTGTTTTTT	CASSLWLLNTGELFF
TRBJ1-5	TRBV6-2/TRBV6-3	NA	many	TGTGCCAGCAGTTACTCTGGAGGGAGGAGCAATCAGCCCCAGCATTTT	CASSYSGGRSNQPQHF
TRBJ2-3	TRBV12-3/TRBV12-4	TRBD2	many	TGTGCCAGCAGCCCACCCCTAGCGGGAGGACCCACAGATACGCAGTATTTT	CASSPPLAGGPTDTQYF
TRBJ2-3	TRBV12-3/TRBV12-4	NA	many	TGTGCCAGCAGCCTCAGGGACACAGATACGCAGTATTTT	CASSLRDTDTQYF
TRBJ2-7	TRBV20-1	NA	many	TGCAGTGCTAGAGATACCGGGATGACCTACGAGCAGTACTTC	CSARDTGMTYEQYF
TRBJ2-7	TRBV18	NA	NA	TGTGCCAGCTCACCGACGGCCGGTACTAGCCCAACCTACGAGCAGTACTTC	CASSPTAGTSPTYEQYF
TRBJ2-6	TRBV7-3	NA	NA	TGTGCCAGCAGCTTAGTGGGAAGGCCGAATGGGGCCAACGTCCTGACTTTC	CASSLVGRPNGANVLTF
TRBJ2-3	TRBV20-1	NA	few	TGCAGTGCTCGATCCCCCTTAGGCGGGGATACGCAGTATTTT	CSARSPLGGDTQYF
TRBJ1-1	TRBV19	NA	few	TGTGCCAGTAGTATCGAGCCGCTGAACACTGAAGCTTTCTTT	CASSIEPLNTEAFF
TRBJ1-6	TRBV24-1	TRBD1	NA	TGTGCCAGCAGTTACTCGACAGGGGGTTCACCCCTCCACTTT	CASSYSTGGSPLHF
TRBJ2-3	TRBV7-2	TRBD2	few	TGTGCCAGCAGCTTAGCCCCCGGGACTACGGTTGCTACGCAGTATTTT	CASSLAPGTTVATQYF
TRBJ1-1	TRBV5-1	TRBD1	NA	TGCGCCAGCAGCTTGGCCGGGACAGTCAACACTGAAGCTTTCTTT	CASSLAGTVNTEAFF
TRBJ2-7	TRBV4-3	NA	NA	TGCGCCAGCAGCCAAGGAATAGCTTCTGGCTACGAGCAGTACTTC	CASSQGIASGYEQYF
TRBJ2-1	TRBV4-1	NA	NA	TGCGCCAGCAGCCACCCTTCCTACAATGAGCAGTTCTTC	CASSHPSYNEQFF
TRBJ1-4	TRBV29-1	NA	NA	TGCAGCGTGAACACGGGGGTACCCGGGTATGAGGAAAAACTGTTTTTT	CSVNTGVPGYEEKLFF
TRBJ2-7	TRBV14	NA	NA	TGTGCCAGCAGCCAAGGTCTAGCGTTTCTGTACGAGCAGTACTTC	CASSQGLAFLYEQYF
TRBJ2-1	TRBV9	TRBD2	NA	TGTGCCAGCAGGCCATCCAGAGCGGGAGGTGGTGGTGAGCAGTTCTTC	CASRPSRAGGGGEQFF
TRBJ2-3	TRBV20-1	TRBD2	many	TGCAGTGCTAGTCCCTTTGTAGCGGGAGGGCCGGATACGCAGTATTTT	CSASPFVAGGPDTQYF
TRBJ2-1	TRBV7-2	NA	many	TGTGCCAGCAGTCAGGTCTCCTACAATGAGCAGTTCTTC	CASSQVSYNEQFF
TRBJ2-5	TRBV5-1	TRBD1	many	TGCGCCAGCACCCCGGGACAGGGTTTAAAGACCCAGTACTTC	CASTPGQGLKTQYF
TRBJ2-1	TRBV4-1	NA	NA	TGCGCCAGCAGCCAAGATCCCGGCCGTAGCTCCTACAATGAGCAGTTCTTC	CASSQDPGRSSYNEQFF
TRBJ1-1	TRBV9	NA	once	TGTGCCAGCAGCGTAGGAGGGGCGGGGAACACTGAAGCTTTCTTT	CASSVGGAGNTEAFF
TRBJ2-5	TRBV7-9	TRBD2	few	TGTGCCAGCAGCTTCCCTAGCGGGAGACAAGAGACCCAGTACTTC	CASSFPSGRQETQYF
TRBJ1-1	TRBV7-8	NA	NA	TGTGCCAGCAGCTTACTTCGGGATACCAGGAAAGCTTTCTTT	CASSLLRDTRKAFF
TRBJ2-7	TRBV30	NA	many	TGTGCTTGGAAAGCGGGCACATACGAGCAGTACTTC	CAWKAGTYEQYF
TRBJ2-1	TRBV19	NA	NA	TGTGCCAGTAGTATTGGGGGTTTGGGTGAGCAGTTCTTC	CASSIGGLGEQFF